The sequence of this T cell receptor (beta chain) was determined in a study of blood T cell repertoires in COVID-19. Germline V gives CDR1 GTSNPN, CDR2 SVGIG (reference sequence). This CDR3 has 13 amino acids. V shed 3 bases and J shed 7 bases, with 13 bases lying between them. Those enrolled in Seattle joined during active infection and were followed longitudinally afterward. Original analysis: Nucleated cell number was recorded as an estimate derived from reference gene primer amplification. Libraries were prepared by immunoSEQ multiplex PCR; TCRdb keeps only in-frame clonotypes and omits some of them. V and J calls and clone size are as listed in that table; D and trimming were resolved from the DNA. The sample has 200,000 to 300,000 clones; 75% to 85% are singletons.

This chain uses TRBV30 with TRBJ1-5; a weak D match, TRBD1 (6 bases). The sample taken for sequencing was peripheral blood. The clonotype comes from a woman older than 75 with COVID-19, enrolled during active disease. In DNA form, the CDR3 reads TGTGCCTGGAGGGGAACAGGGAAACAGCCCCAGCATTTT. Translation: CAWRGTGKQPQHF.